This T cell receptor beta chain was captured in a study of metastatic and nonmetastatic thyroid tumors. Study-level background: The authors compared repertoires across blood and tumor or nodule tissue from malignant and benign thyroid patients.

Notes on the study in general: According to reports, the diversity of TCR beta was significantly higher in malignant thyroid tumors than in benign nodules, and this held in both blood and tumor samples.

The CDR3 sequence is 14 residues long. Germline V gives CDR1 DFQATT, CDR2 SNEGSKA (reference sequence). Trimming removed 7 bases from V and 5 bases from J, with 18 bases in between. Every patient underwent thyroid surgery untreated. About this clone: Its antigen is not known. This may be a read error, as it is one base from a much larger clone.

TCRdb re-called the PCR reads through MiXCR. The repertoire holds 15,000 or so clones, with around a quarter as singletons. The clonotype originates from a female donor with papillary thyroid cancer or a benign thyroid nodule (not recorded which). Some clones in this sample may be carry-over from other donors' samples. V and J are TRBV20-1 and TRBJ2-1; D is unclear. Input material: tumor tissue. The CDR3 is CSVPRASVHNEQFF. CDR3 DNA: TGCAGTGTTCCCCGGGCCAGCGTACACAATGAGCAGTTCTTC.